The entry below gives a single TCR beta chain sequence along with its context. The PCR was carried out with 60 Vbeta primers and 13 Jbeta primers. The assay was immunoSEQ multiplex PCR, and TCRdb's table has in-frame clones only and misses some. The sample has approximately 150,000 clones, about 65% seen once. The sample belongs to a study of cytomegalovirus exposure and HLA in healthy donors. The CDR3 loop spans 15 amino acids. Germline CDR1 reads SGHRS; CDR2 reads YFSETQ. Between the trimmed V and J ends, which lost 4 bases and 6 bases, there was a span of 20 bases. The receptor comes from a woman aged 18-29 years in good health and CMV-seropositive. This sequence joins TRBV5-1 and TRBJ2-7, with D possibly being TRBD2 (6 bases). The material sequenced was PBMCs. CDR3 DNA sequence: TGCGCCAGCAGCAGTATACTAGCCCGCTCGTCCGAGCAGTACTTC. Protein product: CASSSILARSSEQYF.